This T cell receptor (beta chain) was retrieved from a study of shared clonotypes between healthy human individuals. Notes on the study in general: Clonotypes that were shared across a handful of donors made up around 5% of naive CD4 clonotypes. Incompleteness in sorted-subset sequencing, despite large depth, was shown by rarefaction.

This CDR3 is 13 amino acids long. CDR1 and CDR2 from the germline V gene are LNHDA and SQIVND (reference sequence). J gave up 8 bases and V 6 bases, and 5 bases lay outside the gene matches. A word on this clone: Its cognate antigen is unknown.

Original methodology: Because ImmunoSEQ provided only junction sequences with no quality scores, the filtering differed. The repertoire was sequenced with immunoSEQ multiplex PCR; TCRdb's copy has only in-frame clones and lacks some. Clone size and the V and J calls come from that table; the DNA yielded D and trimming. The sample carries roughly 700,000 clones, about 90% recorded once. Combination of CD45RO+ cells with CCR7-negative CD45RA+ TemRA cells was used for CD8 memory. Sequenced: memory CD8+ T cells from PBMCs. The subset is: CD45RO+ cells pooled with CCR7-negative TemRA cells. This TCR derives from a man aged 18 to 30 in good health. Some clones in this sample may be carry-over from other donors' samples. This sequence joins TRBV19 and TRBJ2-1; 9 bases align to TRBD2. The DNA of the CDR3 is TGTGCCAGTAGGGCGGGAGGGAGCTATGAGCAGTTCTTC. Its translation: CASRAGGSYEQFF.